This TCR beta chain was identified in a study of vaccination effects on CD4 cells after COVID-19. Study-level results: Clonal contraction was marked in infection- and vaccine-induced clones late after vaccination.

Method: immunoSEQ multiplex PCR; TCRdb's copy keeps in-frame clones and lacks some. The top ten clones hold less than 7.5% of a sample with tens of thousands of clones, more than 70% of them seen once. Regarding this clone: What it binds is unknown.

Viral peptide pools were used in the ViraFEST assay to expand antigen-specific CD4+ T cells, and sequencing came afterward. Investigators separated out CD4+ T cells once more than nine days of culture had passed. All vaccine recipients tested negative for nucleocapsid antibodies and had never contracted SARS-CoV-2 infection. Cultures got half-medium changes with IL-2 on days 3 and 7. Trimming removed 0 bases at V and 5 bases at J, with 0 bases between. The CDR3 is 11 amino acids. The germline V gene encodes CDR1 KGHDR and CDR2 SFDVKD. This receptor was obtained from a human donor who received a COVID-19 vaccine. This chain joins TRBV24-1 and TRBJ2-5; the D is unclear. The sequenced sample was CD4+ T cells from PBMCs cultured with HCoV-OC43 spike peptides, obtained before COVID-19 vaccination. Subset given: HCoV-OC43 spike overlapping peptide pool stimulation. The CDR3 DNA sequence: TGTGCCACCAGTGATTTGGAGACCCAGTACTTC. Protein product: CATSDLETQYF.